This TCR beta chain was retrieved from a study of tumor-infiltrating lymphocytes in localized non-small cell lung cancer. The germline V gene encodes CDR1 WSHSY and CDR2 SAAADI. The CDR3 is 13 amino acids. Trimming took off 3 bases at V and 1 base at J, with 6 bases between the two ends. The method was immunoSEQ multiplex PCR; TCRdb's version includes in-frame clones alone and lacks a portion of them. The sample carries some 12,000 clones, just over 85% recorded once. Sequencing was done on a sample of uninvolved lung tissue not adjacent to the tumor. V gene TRBV10-2 combines with J gene TRBJ1-1; D unclear. The TCR comes from a human donor with non-small cell lung cancer. CDR3 residues: CASSDRPNTEAFF. CDR3 sequence (DNA): TGCGCCAGCAGTGATAGACCGAACACTGAAGCTTTCTTT.